These 22 T cell receptor beta chains were sequenced from one sample in a study of T-cell memory formation after mild COVID-19. TCRdb re-called the 5' RACE reads through MiXCR, storing one row per CDR3 protein. The table includes approximately 100,000 distinct CDR3 sequences, approximately 15% detected once. The specimen sequenced was PBMCs or a T cell subset sorted from them (not recorded which). The receptor source for this set is an adult woman who had mild COVID-19 (a few samples of this study predate the infection). Cell type and time point are not known.

The chain employs TRBV6-5 and TRBJ2-5; 11 bases are shared with TRBD2. Trimming at V came to 2 bases and at J to 0 bases, leaving 8 bases not matched to a gene. Looked up from germline, CDR1 is MNHEY and CDR2 is SVGAGI. There are 18 residues in the CDR3. CDR3 residues: CASSYMLAGGPDQETQYF. The CDR3 DNA reads as TGTGCCAGCAGTTACATGCTAGCGGGAGGCCCAGACCAAGAGACCCAGTACTTC.

This clonotype has just a few counts. This chain uses TRBV4-1 with TRBJ1-2, with D possibly matching TRBD1 (5 bases). Germline values: CDR1 MGHRA, CDR2 YSYEKL. Trimming took off 3 bases at V and 1 base at J, with 9 bases between the two ends. The CDR3 has 14 amino acids. CDR3 DNA sequence: TGCGCCAGCAGCCATACCAGGGATAACTATGGCTACACCTTC. It codes for CASSHTRDNYGYTF.

This clonotype was seen a few times. V usage is TRBV7-6 and J usage is TRBJ2-2; tentatively, D is TRBD1 or TRBD2 (5 bases each). Germline V gene sequence: CDR1 SGHVS, CDR2 FNYEAQ. This CDR3 is built from 14 residues. Trimming stripped 5 bases from V and 6 bases from J, with 13 bases between. The CDR3 protein is CASSPGTSSGELFF. The CDR3, as DNA: TGTGCCAGCAGCCCCGGGACGTCATCCGGGGAGCTGTTTTTT.

The chain is built from TRBV12-3 or TRBV12-4 and TRBJ2-7; D gene unclear. The CDR3 totals 13 residues. V was pared by 3 bases and J by 3 bases, with 9 bases between. CDR3 protein: CASSFGGNYEQYF. The CDR3 DNA is TGTGCCAGCAGTTTTGGTGGGAACTACGAGCAGTACTTC.

This clonotype was seen a few times. The V gene is TRBV12-3 or TRBV12-4, the J gene TRBJ2-5; 8 nucleotides line up with TRBD2. After removal of 7 bases from V and 5 bases from J, the junction contained 6 bases not matched to a gene. The CDR3 contains 13 residues. The CDR3 DNA follows: TGTGCCAGCACCCCCGGGGGGGCGGAGACCCAGTACTTC. Protein sequence: CASTPGGAETQYF.

The gene calls are TRBV7-9 and TRBJ1-1; D uncertain. The CDR3 is 14 amino acids. Trimming shortened V by 5 bases and J by 4 bases, and 14 bases separated the two germline ends. Germline CDR1 reads SEHNR; CDR2 reads FQNEAQ (reference sequence). CDR3 nucleotides: TGTGCCAGCAGCCCCCCAGGATTCGCCACTGAAGCTTTCTTT. The encoded protein is CASSPPGFATEAFF.

This clonotype was seen a handful of times. The chain recombines TRBV7-9 with TRBJ2-1; D unclear. This CDR3 has 12 residues. Germline V gene data show CDR1 as SEHNR and CDR2 as FQNEAQ (reference sequence). Trimming shortened V by 5 bases and J by 6 bases, and 8 bases separated the two germline ends. As DNA, the CDR3 is TGTGCCAGCAGCCTTAAGCCCAATGAGCAGTTCTTC. It is translated as CASSLKPNEQFF. Variable domain in full (rest from reference TRBV7-9 and TRBJ2-1): DTGVSQNPRHKITKRGQNVTFRCDPISEHNRLYWYRQTLGQGPEFLTYFQNEAQLEKSRLLSDRFSAERPKGSFSTLEIQRTEQGDSAMYLCASSLKPNEQFFGPGTRLTVL.

The V call is TRBV7-9, the J call TRBJ2-1; tentative D call: TRBD1 (6 bases). The germline CDR1 and CDR2 sequences are SEHNR and FQNEAQ (reference sequence). The CDR3 runs 15 residues. V was pared by 6 bases and J by 1 base, with 13 bases between. Written as DNA, the CDR3 is TGTGCCAGCAGAGACACAGGGCTTTCCTACAATGAGCAGTTCTTC. This gives the protein CASRDTGLSYNEQFF.

The chain carries TRBV4-1 and TRBJ2-1; 11 positions agree with TRBD2. The V gene end was trimmed by 0 bases and the J gene end by 4 bases; junction bases not matched to a gene: 5. Germline CDR1 MGHRA, CDR2 YSYEKL. This CDR3 region has 17 residues. CDR3 sequence (DNA): TGCGCCAGCAGCCAAGATAGGGTAGCGGGGGGGTACAATGAGCAGTTCTTC. This gives the protein CASSQDRVAGGYNEQFF.

This clonotype was seen ten or more times. The chain links TRBV7-9 to TRBJ2-5; 12 nucleotides align to TRBD1. Germline loops: CDR1 SEHNR, CDR2 FQNEAQ (reference sequence). The CDR3 has 17 amino acids. J was trimmed by 2 bases and V by 4 bases; bases with no gene match: 8. CDR3 in amino acids: CASSSGTGGAGQETQYF. In DNA, the CDR3 is TGTGCCAGCAGCTCCGGGACAGGGGGCGCGGGTCAAGAGACCCAGTACTTC.

This clonotype was counted at least ten times. The chain recombines TRBV7-9 with TRBJ1-1; possibly TRBD1 for D (6 bases). CDR1 and CDR2 (germline): SEHNR, FQNEAQ (reference sequence). Between the trimmed V and J ends, which lost 5 bases and 7 bases, there was a span of 17 bases. The CDR3 runs to 14 residues. CDR3 DNA: TGTGCCAGCAGCCTCGTCTCCGGGACAATTGAAGCTTTCTTT. Its translation: CASSLVSGTIEAFF. Together with reference TRBV7-9 and TRBJ1-1, the CDR3 gives the full variable domain: DTGVSQNPRHKITKRGQNVTFRCDPISEHNRLYWYRQTLGQGPEFLTYFQNEAQLEKSRLLSDRFSAERPKGSFSTLEIQRTEQGDSAMYLCASSLVSGTIEAFFGQGTRLTVV.

This chain uses TRBV4-3 with TRBJ1-2, with unresolved D. Germline-derived CDR1 and CDR2 are LGHNA and YSLEER. The CDR3 loop spans 16 amino acids. V was clipped by 1 base and J by 0 bases, with 12 bases between them. DNA for the CDR3: TGCGCCAGCAGCCAAGTTCCGGGGAATACTAACTATGGCTACACCTTC. Protein product: CASSQVPGNTNYGYTF.

V gene TRBV11-2 combines with J gene TRBJ1-1; TRBD1 matches 8 bases. The V gene end was trimmed by 4 bases and the J gene end by 4 bases; junction bases not matched to a gene: 8. The CDR3 is made up of 15 amino acids. The germline V gene encodes CDR1 SGHAT and CDR2 FQNNGV. CDR3: CASSCEGQGCTEAFF. DNA for the CDR3: TGTGCCAGCAGCTGCGAAGGACAGGGATGCACTGAAGCTTTCTTT.

Only a few counts were recorded for this clonotype. The V and J genes are TRBV12-3 or TRBV12-4 and TRBJ1-1; TRBD1 aligns across 9 bases. V lost 6 bases to trimming and J lost 1 base; unmatched junction nucleotides: 9. The CDR3 totals 16 residues. CDR3 sequence reads: CASSRTGEARNTEAFF. CDR3 DNA: TGTGCCAGCAGCCGGACAGGGGAGGCTCGGAACACTGAAGCTTTCTTT.

This chain connects TRBV6-1 to TRBJ1-4; D remains unclear. The CDR3 length is 17 residues. Germline V gene data show CDR1 as MNHNS and CDR2 as SASEGT. Trimming took 4 bases from V and 0 from J, leaving 15 bases between them. The CDR3 DNA sequence: TGTGCCAGCAGTGGCCGAGGTCCATACGCAACTAATGAAAAACTGTTTTTT. It specifies CASSGRGPYATNEKLFF.

This clonotype has only one observation. The V and J genes are TRBV2 and TRBJ1-6; D ambiguous. CDR1 and CDR2 (germline): SNHLY, FYNNEI. With 5 bases removed from V and 7 bases from J, the gap between germline ends came to 9 bases. The CDR3 is made up of 13 amino acids. The CDR3 loop is CASSTQWNSPLHF. The CDR3 DNA follows: TGTGCCAGCAGTACGCAATGGAATTCACCCCTCCACTTT.

The V call is TRBV27, the J call TRBJ2-3; TRBD1 or TRBD2 may be the D gene (5 bases each). V was shortened by 5 bases and J by 6 bases, with 12 bases between the two germline ends. This CDR3 comprises 13 residues. Looked up from germline, CDR1 is MNHEY and CDR2 is SMNVEV (reference sequence). The CDR3 DNA reads as TGTGCCAGCAGTCATTTGGGGGATGATACGCAGTATTTT. Encoded protein: CASSHLGDDTQYF.

The chain joins TRBV25-1 to TRBJ2-7, with 7 bases fitting TRBD1. The CDR3 is made up of 15 amino acids. Unmatched junction bases numbered 6, after V lost 1 base and J lost 3 bases. Germline loops: CDR1 MGHDK, CDR2 SYGVNS. In nucleotides, the CDR3 is TGTGCCAGCAGTGAATTAGGACAGGAACGCTACGAGCAGTACTTC. Amino acids: CASSELGQERYEQYF.

This clonotype was picked up many times. The chain joins TRBV4-1 to TRBJ2-3; D may be TRBD2 (6 bases). The germline V gene encodes CDR1 MGHRA and CDR2 YSYEKL. CDR3 length equals 15 residues. V lost 0 bases, J lost 3 bases, and 10 bases lay in between. The CDR3 region has the DNA TGCGCCAGCAGCCAAGAGGTGGGGAGGACAGATACGCAGTATTTT. Amino acids: CASSQEVGRTDTQYF.

The chain recombines TRBV7-9 with TRBJ1-6; the match to TRBD1 covers 11 bases. Losses at the gene ends were 5 bases for V and 9 bases for J; bases not matched to a gene: 6. Germline CDR1 and CDR2: SEHNR and FQNEAQ (reference sequence). The CDR3 has 15 amino acids. CDR3 bases: TGTGCCAGCAGCCGGGGACAGGGGGACGGTTCACCCCTCCACTTT. Residues: CASSRGQGDGSPLHF.

In its sample, this clonotype was seen a few times. For the CDR3, the DNA is TGTGCCAGCAGCGTAGGAGGGATTAATCTTTACAATGAGCAGTTCTTC. Translating gives CASSVGGINLYNEQFF. The rearrangement uses TRBV9 and TRBJ2-1, with TRBD2 as a possible D gene (5 bases). Germline V gene sequence: CDR1 SGDLS, CDR2 YYNGEE. The CDR3 runs to 16 residues. V lost 0 bases and J lost 4, with 14 bases in between. Full variable domain (outside the CDR3, taken from reference TRBV9 and TRBJ2-1): DSGVTQTPKHLITATGQRVTLRCSPRSGDLSVYWYQQSLDQGLQFLIQYYNGEERAKGNILERFSAQQFPDLHSELNLSSLELGDSALYFCASSVGGINLYNEQFFGPGTRLTVL.

This clonotype was observed many times. The J gene is TRBJ2-3, the V gene TRBV3-1; 7 nucleotides match TRBD2. V lost 0 bases and J lost 4; bases outside the gene matches: 10. CDR3 length: 17 amino acids. Germline V CDR1 and CDR2: LGHDT, YNNKEL (reference sequence). The CDR3, as DNA: TGTGCCAGCAGCCAAGAACTTGATCCGGCGGGAGCAGATACGCAGTATTTT. It codes for CASSQELDPAGADTQYF.